Presented here are 22 T cell receptor beta chains from one specimen sequenced in a study of cytomegalovirus exposure and HLA in healthy donors. The study ran its PCR with 60 Vbeta and 13 Jbeta primers. Generated by immunoSEQ multiplex PCR, the TCRdb table keeps only in-frame clones and is missing some. The sample has 90,000 to 110,000 clones, over 60% seen once. The sequenced sample consisted of PBMCs. Receptor source: a man in his forties in good health and CMV-seropositive.

The chain couples TRBV7-2 to TRBJ2-3, with a possible D match to TRBD1 (6 bases). The CDR3 runs 15 residues. CDR1 is SGHTA and CDR2 is FQGNSA in the germline V gene. The V and J ends lost 0 bases and 4 bases respectively, with 11 bases between them. The CDR3 protein is CASSLAGNRADTQYF. CDR3 coding DNA: TGTGCCAGCAGCTTAGCGGGGAACAGGGCAGATACGCAGTATTTT.

This rearrangement joins TRBV2 to TRBJ1-2; TRBD1 agrees at 12 bases. Germline V lookup: CDR1 SNHLY, CDR2 FYNNEI. J was trimmed by 8 bases and V by 6 bases; bases with no gene match: 10. The CDR3 spans 15 residues. The chain's CDR3 is CASSLPPGQGAGYTF. CDR3 DNA: TGTGCCAGCAGCCTTCCACCGGGACAGGGGGCGGGCTACACCTTC.

The chain links TRBV28 to TRBJ2-5; 11 positions match TRBD2. The CDR3 is 14 residues long. Germline V lookup: CDR1 MDHEN, CDR2 SYDVKM. V trimming: 3 bases; J trimming: 4 bases; junction bases outside the gene matches: 1. The CDR3 DNA reads as TGTGCCAGCAGTTTGACTAGCGGGACAGAGACCCAGTACTTC. It is translated as CASSLTSGTETQYF.

The V and J genes are TRBV7-2 and TRBJ2-1; possibly TRBD2 for D (6 bases). The CDR3 totals 15 residues. Germline CDR1 reads SGHTA; CDR2 reads FQGNSA. Between the trimmed V and J ends, which lost 1 base and 2 bases, there was a span of 9 bases. CDR3 sequence (DNA): TGTGCCAGCAGCTTAGGGGGGGATCCCTACAATGAGCAGTTCTTC. Translated, it gives CASSLGGDPYNEQFF.

The chain links TRBV19 to TRBJ2-5, with unresolved D. V lost 11 bases and J lost 2, with 9 bases in between. The CDR3 runs 11 residues. From germline, CDR1 is LNHDA and CDR2 SQIVND (reference sequence). The CDR3 loop reads CASQLQETQYF. The DNA for the CDR3 is TGTGCCTCTCAACTTCAAGAGACCCAGTACTTC.

The rearrangement joins TRBV9 to TRBJ1-1; TRBD1 matches at 10 bases. Per germline, CDR1 SGDLS and CDR2 YYNGEE. After removal of 3 bases from V and 0 bases from J, the junction contained 2 bases not matched to a gene. The CDR3 length is 15 residues. The CDR3 loop is CASSGDRGLNTEAFF. CDR3 bases: TGTGCCAGCAGCGGGGACAGGGGCCTGAACACTGAAGCTTTCTTT.

The CDR3 nucleotides are TGTGCCATCAGTGAGTCGACAGGCCCGAACTATGGCTACACCTTC. As protein: CAISESTGPNYGYTF. J is TRBJ1-2 and V is TRBV10-3, with a possible D match to TRBD1 (6 bases). V was trimmed by 0 bases and J by 2 bases, leaving 10 bases between them. This CDR3 comprises 15 residues. Per germline, CDR1 ENHRY and CDR2 SYGVKD.

The chain employs TRBV6-1 and TRBJ2-7; D is possibly TRBD2 (7 bases). CDR1 and CDR2 from the germline V gene are MNHNS and SASEGT. The V and J ends lost 7 bases and 5 bases respectively, with 15 bases between them. CDR3 length equals 13 residues. Written as DNA, the CDR3 is TGTGCCAGCATCCACGGGGGGCAGGACGAGCAGTACTTC. It codes for CASIHGGQDEQYF.

The chain has TRBV11-2 and TRBJ2-2; no firm D call. The V end lost 3 bases, the J end lost 7 bases, and 6 bases lay between the germline ends. The CDR3 covers 12 residues. Per germline, CDR1 SGHAT and CDR2 FQNNGV. The CDR3, as DNA: TGTGCCAGCAGCTTGGGCAACGGGGAGCTGTTTTTT. Translated, it gives CASSLGNGELFF.

The CDR3 DNA sequence: TGCAGCGTTGTCGGAGGGACAGGGGCGACCCAGTACTTC. It is translated as CSVVGGTGATQYF. The chain links TRBV29-1 to TRBJ2-5; 10 bases line up with TRBD1. CDR3 size: 13 residues. Germline V lookup: CDR1 SQVTM, CDR2 ANQGSEA. V lost 4 bases and J lost 7; bases outside the gene matches: 6.

The chain employs TRBV15 and TRBJ2-7; a possible D gene is TRBD1 (6 bases). Trimming took off 4 bases at V and 4 bases at J, with 17 bases between the two ends. The CDR3 contains 15 residues. The germline gives CDR1 LNHNV, CDR2 YYDKDF (reference sequence). The CDR3 loop is CATSKPGAPQYEQYF. The CDR3 bases are TGTGCCACCAGCAAGCCAGGGGCGCCCCAGTACGAGCAGTACTTC. The full variable domain, in which reference TRBV15 and TRBJ2-7 provide the parts outside the CDR3, is DAMVIQNPRYQVTQFGKPVTLSCSQTLNHNVMYWYQQKSSQAPKLLFHYYDKDFNNEADTPDNFQSRRPNTSFCFLDIRSPGLGDTAMYLCATSKPGAPQYEQYFGPGTRLTVT.

V is TRBV5-5 and J is TRBJ1-3, with a tentative D call TRBD1 (6 bases). The CDR3 contains 19 residues. V lost 0 bases to trimming and J lost 2 bases, with 21 bases between them. CDR1 and CDR2 (germline): SGHKS, YYEKEE (reference sequence). CDR3 in amino acids: CASSLAFGEGVRAGNTIYF. The CDR3 DNA reads TGTGCCAGCAGCTTGGCCTTCGGAGAGGGGGTGAGGGCTGGAAACACCATATATTTT.

The rearrangement joins TRBV5-4 to TRBJ2-2, with 11 bases aligning to TRBD2. Germline CDR1 and CDR2: SGHNT and YYREEE (reference sequence). The V segment lost 4 bases and the J segment 2 bases; nucleotides outside the gene matches: 4. This CDR3 is built from 16 residues. The CDR3 protein is CASSPGTSGNTGELFF. CDR3 in DNA: TGTGCCAGCAGCCCAGGGACTAGCGGTAACACCGGGGAGCTGTTTTTT.

The genes are TRBV6-6 and TRBJ1-1; D may be TRBD1 (5 bases). There are 13 residues in the CDR3. Germline V gene lookup returns CDR1 MNHNY and CDR2 SVGAGI (reference sequence). The V gene lost 2 bases and the J gene lost 5 bases, with 9 bases spanning the gap. The CDR3 region has the DNA TGTGCCAGCAGTTACGGGGCTGGGACTGAAGCTTTCTTT. This sequence encodes CASSYGAGTEAFF.

The V and J genes are TRBV2 and TRBJ2-3; 13 positions agree with TRBD2. The CDR3 has 14 residues. Per the germline V gene, CDR1 is SNHLY and CDR2 is FYNNEI. Unmatched junction bases numbered 2, after V lost 7 bases and J lost 4 bases. CDR3 DNA: TGTGCCAGCATGACTAGCGGGAGGTCAGATACGCAGTATTTT. Amino acid sequence: CASMTSGRSDTQYF.

The J gene is TRBJ2-7, the V gene TRBV7-9, with a weak D call TRBD2 (6 bases). CDR3 length: 16 residues. Trimming left V 2 bases short and J 0 bases short, with 14 bases between. CDR1 is SEHNR and CDR2 is FQNEAQ in the germline V gene (reference sequence). The CDR3 sequence: CASSLTGVRSSYEQYF. CDR3 bases: TGTGCCAGCAGCTTAACGGGAGTACGAAGCTCCTACGAGCAGTACTTC.

The table lists this clone with a few counts. The J gene is TRBJ2-5, the V gene TRBV4-1, with D possibly being TRBD2 (6 bases). Germline-derived CDR1 and CDR2 are MGHRA and YSYEKL. The V end was cut by 4 bases, the J end by 1 base, with 16 bases between. This CDR3 contains 16 residues. The CDR3 here is CASSLGGGARQETQYF. Written as DNA, the CDR3 is TGCGCCAGCAGCCTCGGAGGCGGGGCCCGCCAAGAGACCCAGTACTTC.

This chain links TRBV4-2 with TRBJ2-7; TRBD2 agrees at 10 bases. Germline V gene data show CDR1 as LGHNA and CDR2 as YNFKEQ. Unmatched junction bases numbered 11, after V lost 3 bases and J lost 0 bases. This CDR3 has 18 residues. The chain's CDR3 is CASSHLLSGTSASYEQYF. The CDR3 DNA follows: TGTGCCAGCAGCCACCTCCTCTCCGGGACTAGCGCCTCCTACGAGCAGTACTTC.

This clone was seen only a few times. The chain links TRBV30 to TRBJ2-3, with 7 bases matching TRBD1. The germline CDR1 and CDR2 sequences are GTSNPN and SVGIG (reference sequence). This CDR3 spans 13 amino acids. The ends lost 5 bases at V and 3 bases at J; junction bases unmatched: 5. The CDR3 sequence: CAWSGGRTDTQYF. Here the CDR3 DNA reads TGTGCCTGGTCAGGGGGAAGGACAGATACGCAGTATTTT.

This chain links TRBV6-5 with TRBJ1-1, with 7 bases that match TRBD1. This CDR3 contains 14 residues. V gave up 6 bases and J gave up 3 bases; unmatched junction bases: 7. Germline V gene data show CDR1 as MNHEY and CDR2 as SVGAGI. The CDR3 spells CASRPGGRYTEAFF. The CDR3 DNA sequence: TGTGCCAGCAGACCAGGGGGGCGGTACACTGAAGCTTTCTTT.

The chain recombines TRBV7-2 with TRBJ2-1; no clear D gene. V was clipped by 3 bases and J by 0 bases, with 9 bases between them. Germline CDR1 is SGHTA and CDR2 is FQGNSA. CDR3 length equals 15 residues. The CDR3 spells CASSFTKSSYNEQFF. The DNA of the CDR3 is TGTGCCAGCAGCTTCACTAAAAGCTCCTACAATGAGCAGTTCTTC.

This sequence joins TRBV7-2 and TRBJ2-3, with TRBD2 matching 15 bases. After removal of 3 bases from V and 4 bases from J, the junction contained 2 bases not matched to a gene. This CDR3 contains 16 residues. CDR1 and CDR2 from the germline V gene are SGHTA and FQGNSA. The CDR3 here is CASSFGLAGGADTQYF. CDR3 nucleotides: TGTGCCAGCAGCTTCGGACTAGCGGGGGGGGCAGATACGCAGTATTTT.